Shown below are 15 T cell receptor beta chains from a single sample sequenced in a study of OX40 agonist ivuxolimab in advanced cancers. Assay: immunoSEQ multiplex PCR; the TCRdb copy retains only in-frame clones and omits some. The repertoire includes around 48,000 clones, around 83% of them detected once, and roughly 9.9% sits in the top ten. The material was CD4+ or CD8+ T cells sorted from blood, obtained in a trial of the OX40 agonist ivuxolimab. These receptors were obtained from an adult with an advanced solid tumor such as melanoma, head and neck, liver or kidney cancer.

CDR3 region: CASSLEPGITYEQYF. The DNA of the CDR3 is TGTGCCAGCAGCTTAGAACCAGGGATTACCTACGAGCAGTACTTC. The gene calls are TRBV11-3 and TRBJ2-7; D is perhaps TRBD1 (5 bases). Germline V gene sequence: CDR1 SGHNT, CDR2 YENEEA. This CDR3 spans 15 amino acids. Trimming stripped 0 bases from V and 2 bases from J, with 11 bases between.

The sample holds a few counts of this clone. The V call is TRBV7-9, the J call TRBJ2-7; 9 nucleotides agree with TRBD2. This CDR3 comprises 16 residues. V lost 0 bases, J lost 3 bases, and 6 bases stayed unmatched. Germline V CDR1 and CDR2: SEHNR, FQNEAQ (reference sequence). The CDR3 sequence is CASSLARGGAHYEQYF. Written as DNA, the CDR3 is TGTGCCAGCAGCTTAGCGCGGGGGGGAGCTCACTACGAGCAGTACTTC.

The chain uses TRBV30 and TRBJ1-2, with TRBD1 matching 8 bases. Germline V gives CDR1 GTSNPN, CDR2 SVGIG (reference sequence). The V gene end was trimmed by 3 bases and the J gene end by 5 bases; junction bases not matched to a gene: 5. The CDR3 is 13 residues long. Here the CDR3 DNA reads TGTGCCTGGAGCCGGGACAGGTTATATGGCTACACCTTC. It encodes CAWSRDRLYGYTF.

CDR3 coding DNA: TGTGCCATCAGTGTTGGAGACAGTGAAGCTTTCTTT. The encoded protein is CAISVGDSEAFF. V and J are TRBV10-3 and TRBJ1-1, with D maybe TRBD1 (5 bases). This CDR3 contains 12 residues. V was clipped by 4 bases and J by 7 bases, with 10 bases between them. Germline assignment: CDR1 ENHRY and CDR2 SYGVKD.

This clone was seen just once. The chain joins TRBV18 to TRBJ1-1; D is undetermined. The length of the CDR3 is 12 residues. The V end lost 4 bases, the J end lost 11 bases, and 14 bases lay between the germline ends. Germline CDR1 is KGHSH and CDR2 is LQKENI. Here the CDR3 reads CASSQGLTDAFF. CDR3 sequence (DNA): TGTGCCAGCTCACAGGGCTTGACGGACGCTTTCTTT. Full variable domain (remainder filled in from reference TRBV18 and TRBJ1-1): NAGVMQNPRHLVRRRGQEARLRCSPMKGHSHVYWYRQLPEEGLKFMVYLQKENIIDESGMPKERFSAEFPKEGPSILRIQQVVRGDSAAYFCASSQGLTDAFFGQGTRLTVV.

The chain carries TRBV2 and TRBJ1-4; D is possibly TRBD1 (5 bases). CDR3 length: 13 residues. Germline assignment: CDR1 SNHLY and CDR2 FYNNEI. The V and J ends lost 6 bases and 11 bases respectively, with 16 bases between them. CDR3 residues: CASRWAGGIKLFF. CDR3 in DNA: TGTGCCAGCAGGTGGGCTGGGGGGATCAAACTGTTTTTT.

The chain links TRBV28 to TRBJ1-5; tentative D call: TRBD1 (5 bases). The ends were cut back, 6 bases at V and 10 bases at J, with 13 bases in the middle. Germline CDR1 reads MDHEN; CDR2 reads SYDVKM. The CDR3 runs 12 residues. The DNA of the CDR3 is TGTGCCAGCAGCTCTGGCAGGGCACCCCAGCATTTT. Protein sequence: CASSSGRAPQHF.

The J gene is TRBJ2-5, the V gene TRBV6-1; 9 bases agree with TRBD1. The V and J ends lost 3 bases and 4 bases, in that order; junction bases with no gene match: 9. There are 16 residues in the CDR3. CDR1 is MNHNS, CDR2 SASEGT, per germline. CDR3 DNA: TGTGCCAGCAGTGACGGGACAGGGTCCCCAATAGAGACCCAGTACTTC. Amino acid sequence: CASSDGTGSPIETQYF.

This clone was counted between two and nine times. Here the CDR3 DNA reads TGCGCCAGTACCGGGGCTGAAGAGACCCAGTACTTC. Its translation: CASTGAEETQYF. This sequence joins TRBV10-2 and TRBJ2-5; D is possibly TRBD1 or TRBD2 (5 bases each). Germline V gives CDR1 WSHSY, CDR2 SAAADI. This CDR3 has 12 amino acids. The ends were cut back, 9 bases at V and 3 bases at J, with 11 bases in the middle.

The chain carries TRBV5-1 and TRBJ2-1; 9 nucleotides align to TRBD2. The J segment lost 4 bases and the V segment lost 0 bases, leaving 2 bases of the junction unmatched. CDR3 length: 15 amino acids. Germline CDR1 and CDR2: SGHRS and YFSETQ. The DNA for the CDR3 is TGCGCCAGCAGCTTGGTGAGCGGGGGGTACAATGAGCAGTTCTTC. Translated: CASSLVSGGYNEQFF.

The J gene is TRBJ2-1, the V gene TRBV21-1; the table's D call TRBD2 went unverified against the DNA. TRBV21-1 is a listed pseudogene. The CDR3 spans 18 residues. CDR3 sequence: CASSPQGGTSGIYNEQFF. The CDR3 DNA reads TGTGCCAGCAGCCCTCAGGGGGGGACTAGCGGGATCTACAATGAGCAGTTCTTC.

This chain joins TRBV28 and TRBJ2-7; D is uncertain. Germline values: CDR1 MDHEN, CDR2 SYDVKM. V dropped 4 bases and J dropped 0 bases, with 13 bases sitting between them. This CDR3 comprises 15 residues. The CDR3, as DNA: TGTGCCAGCAGTTCAAGGAAGGGAAGCTCCTACGAGCAGTACTTC. Residues: CASSSRKGSSYEQYF.

The V call is TRBV28, the J call TRBJ2-3, with a possible D match to TRBD1 (6 bases). With 8 bases removed from V and 0 bases from J, the gap between germline ends came to 9 bases. Germline assignment: CDR1 MDHEN and CDR2 SYDVKM. The CDR3 contains 13 residues. This CDR3 is CASGQPSTDTQYF. Written as DNA, the CDR3 is TGTGCCAGCGGACAGCCTAGCACAGATACGCAGTATTTT.

The rearrangement links TRBV9 to TRBJ2-2, with a possible D match to TRBD2 (6 bases). The ends were cut back, 0 bases at V and 6 bases at J, with 18 bases in the middle. CDR3 size: 17 residues. Germline V CDR1 and CDR2: SGDLS, YYNGEE. CDR3: CASSVVGAGLLAGELFF. The CDR3 DNA sequence: TGTGCCAGCAGCGTAGTGGGTGCGGGACTTCTTGCCGGGGAGCTGTTTTTT. Full variable domain (rest looked up from reference TRBV9 and TRBJ2-2): DSGVTQTPKHLITATGQRVTLRCSPRSGDLSVYWYQQSLDQGLQFLIQYYNGEERAKGNILERFSAQQFPDLHSELNLSSLELGDSALYFCASSVVGAGLLAGELFFGEGSRLTVL.

The V and J genes are TRBV5-5 and TRBJ1-5; TRBD1 matches 7 bases. CDR3 length: 14 residues. The V segment lost 2 bases and the J segment 4 bases; nucleotides outside the gene matches: 3. Germline V gene data show CDR1 as SGHKS and CDR2 as YYEKEE (reference sequence). The CDR3 bases are TGTGCCAGCAGCTTCCGGGACAGAAATCAGCCCCAGCATTTT. Protein sequence: CASSFRDRNQPQHF.